These 27 T cell receptor beta chains share one sample of origin, sequenced in a study of OX40 agonist ivuxolimab in advanced cancers. Only in-frame clones appear in the TCRdb table, and some are missing; sequencing was by immunoSEQ multiplex PCR. Of 70,000 to 90,000 clones in the sample, 80% to 90% were seen once. Sequencing used CD4+ or CD8+ T cells sorted from blood, obtained in a trial of the OX40 agonist ivuxolimab. Source of these receptors: an adult with an advanced solid tumor such as melanoma, head and neck, liver or kidney cancer.

The V and J genes are TRBV6-6 and TRBJ1-2; D perhaps matches TRBD1 (6 bases). Germline V gene sequence: CDR1 MNHNY, CDR2 SVGAGI (reference sequence). The CDR3 is 14 amino acids. Trimming took off 2 bases at V and 4 bases at J, with 11 bases between the two ends. The CDR3 bases are TGTGCCAGCAGTTACCAGGGGTCCGGCTATGGCTACACCTTC. This codes for CASSYQGSGYGYTF.

This clone appeared a few times. The rearrangement uses TRBV7-9 and TRBJ2-7; D call uncertain. Looked up from germline, CDR1 is SEHNR and CDR2 is FQNEAQ (reference sequence). This CDR3 contains 12 residues. The V end was cut by 2 bases, the J end by 9 bases, with 11 bases between. CDR3 sequence reads: CASSLYSGRQYF. CDR3 bases: TGTGCCAGCAGCTTATACAGTGGTCGGCAGTACTTC. Based on the CDR3 plus reference TRBV7-9 and TRBJ2-7, the full variable domain is DTGVSQNPRHKITKRGQNVTFRCDPISEHNRLYWYRQTLGQGPEFLTYFQNEAQLEKSRLLSDRFSAERPKGSFSTLEIQRTEQGDSAMYLCASSLYSGRQYFGPGTRLTVT.

This chain uses TRBV5-5 with TRBJ2-7; D gene ambiguous. Germline-derived CDR1 and CDR2 are SGHKS and YYEKEE (reference sequence). The CDR3 has 15 residues. Trimming took off 4 bases at V and 3 bases at J, with 17 bases between the two ends. The CDR3, as DNA: TGTGCCAGCAGCATAAGCCGGCTCCCCTACTACGAGCAGTACTTC. Translated: CASSISRLPYYEQYF. Filled out from reference TRBV5-5 and TRBJ2-7, the complete variable domain reads DAGVTQSPTHLIKTRGQQVTLRCSPISGHKSVSWYQQVLGQGPQFIFQYYEKEERGRGNFPDRFSARQFPNYSSELNVNALLLGDSALYLCASSISRLPYYEQYFGPGTRLTVT.

The J gene is TRBJ1-2, the V gene TRBV18; 9 positions agree with TRBD1. The CDR3 runs to 15 residues. Germline CDR1 and CDR2: KGHSH and LQKENI. V gave up 5 bases and J gave up 3 bases; unmatched junction bases: 7. This CDR3 reads CASSSGDREDYGYTF. The CDR3 coding sequence is TGTGCCAGCTCATCCGGGGACAGGGAAGACTATGGCTACACCTTC. The complete variable domain, with remaining parts taken from reference TRBV18 and TRBJ1-2, reads NAGVMQNPRHLVRRRGQEARLRCSPMKGHSHVYWYRQLPEEGLKFMVYLQKENIIDESGMPKERFSAEFPKEGPSILRIQQVVRGDSAAYFCASSSGDREDYGYTFGSGTRLTVV.

The chain couples TRBV2 to TRBJ1-1; weak D call: TRBD1 (5 bases). Germline V gene data show CDR1 as SNHLY and CDR2 as FYNNEI. This CDR3 is 12 amino acids long. The CDR3 DNA follows: TGTGCTATACGGGGCACGAGCACTGAAGCTTTCTTT. This sequence encodes CAIRGTSTEAFF.

Written as DNA, the CDR3 is TGCAGTGCTAGAGGCGGAAACACCATATATTTT. The encoded protein is CSARGGNTIYF. J is TRBJ1-3 and V is TRBV20-1; D ambiguous. Per the germline V gene, CDR1 is DFQATT and CDR2 is SNEGSKA (reference sequence). This CDR3 contains 11 residues. V was pared by 1 base and J by 4 bases, with 2 bases between.

This clone was recorded only once. The genes are TRBV29-1 and TRBJ2-7; D is unresolved. The V gene's germline CDR1 is SQVTM and CDR2 ANQGSEA. This CDR3 has 14 residues. The germline V and J ends were trimmed by 6 bases and 2 bases, with 17 bases remaining between them. This CDR3 is CSVRGQVHTYEQYF. In nucleotides, the CDR3 is TGCAGCGTCCGTGGGCAAGTACATACCTACGAGCAGTACTTC.

V and J are TRBV19 and TRBJ1-6; possible D gene TRBD1, 5 bases. The CDR3 extends over 15 amino acids. Trimming left V 0 bases short and J 8 bases short, with 11 bases between. CDR1 and CDR2 from the germline V gene are LNHDA and SQIVND (reference sequence). The CDR3 sequence is CASSIDRQGDSPLHF. The CDR3 nucleotides are TGTGCCAGTAGTATAGACCGGCAGGGAGATTCACCCCTCCACTTT.

V and J are TRBV2 and TRBJ1-4; possibly TRBD1 for D (5 bases). Germline V gene lookup returns CDR1 SNHLY and CDR2 FYNNEI. This CDR3 is built from 14 residues. V was shortened by 6 bases and J by 5 bases, with 13 bases between the two germline ends. This CDR3 is CASRRDGNNEKLFF. The CDR3 nucleotides read TGTGCCAGCAGGAGGGACGGGAACAATGAAAAACTGTTTTTT.

The V and J genes are TRBV2 and TRBJ2-2, with TRBD2 identical over 9 bases. The CDR3 has 16 amino acids. J gave up 1 base and V 6 bases, and 6 bases lay outside the gene matches. Germline CDR1 is SNHLY and CDR2 is FYNNEI. CDR3 bases: TGTGCCAGCAGAGATGTACTAGCGGGGAACACCGGGGAGCTGTTTTTT. Translating it yields CASRDVLAGNTGELFF. Full variable domain (rest looked up from reference TRBV2 and TRBJ2-2): EPEVTQTPSHQVTQMGQEVILRCVPISNHLYFYWYRQILGQKVEFLVSFYNNEISEKSEIFDDQFSVERPDGSNFTLKIRSTKLEDSAMYFCASRDVLAGNTGELFFGEGSRLTVL.

As to this clone: The DNA is left out, because the CDR3 cannot be placed on it with certainty; the CDR3 is given as TCRdb lists it. The chain joins TRBV10-1 to TRBJ1-1; the D call TRBD1 from the table was never checked on the DNA. Termini included, the CDR3 measures 20 amino acids. Germline V gene data show CDR1 as WNHNN and CDR2 as SYGVQD (reference sequence). The CDR3 sequence is CASSEGIDEAFFGQGTRLSF.

V and J are TRBV5-4 and TRBJ2-1; D may be TRBD1 (6 bases). Between the trimmed V and J ends, which lost 7 bases and 6 bases, there was a span of 8 bases. The CDR3 spans 11 residues. The V gene's germline CDR1 is SGHNT and CDR2 YYREEE (reference sequence). The CDR3 here is CASGRGNEQFF. The CDR3 bases are TGTGCCAGCGGCAGGGGCAATGAGCAGTTCTTC.

This rearrangement joins TRBV6-6 to TRBJ2-7, with D uncertain. The CDR3 consists of 15 residues. The germline V gene has CDR1 MNHNY and CDR2 SVGAGI (reference sequence). Trimming stripped 7 bases from V and 6 bases from J, with 22 bases between. For the CDR3, the DNA is TGTGCCAGCATTCCCGGACGTACTTCCCTAGGCGAGCAGTACTTC. Translating it yields CASIPGRTSLGEQYF.

The chain joins TRBV4-2 to TRBJ1-2; D unclear. CDR1 is LGHNA and CDR2 is YNFKEQ in the germline V gene. V lost 0 bases and J lost 4, with 15 bases in between. This CDR3 is built from 16 residues. The CDR3 region has the DNA TGTGCCAGCAGCCAAGATAGCCCGGAGACCGTCTATGGCTACACCTTC. This translates into CASSQDSPETVYGYTF.

The chain couples TRBV23-1 to TRBJ1-6; D remains ambiguous. TRBV23-1 is identified as an open reading frame with a role that is uncertain. V was cut by 1 base and J by 0 bases, with 7 bases left in between. This CDR3 comprises 16 residues. This CDR3 is CASSQLWSSYNSPLHF. The CDR3 DNA sequence: TGCGCCAGCAGTCAATTGTGGAGCTCCTATAATTCACCCCTCCACTTT.

In its sample, this clone was seen once. The chain uses TRBV7-2 and TRBJ2-3; perhaps TRBD2 as D (6 bases). The CDR3 is made up of 15 amino acids. Germline lookup yields CDR1 SGHTA and CDR2 FQGNSA. Deletions cut 5 bases from V and 3 bases from J, with 15 bases between. In nucleotides, the CDR3 is TGTGCCAGCAGCCCCCTGGTGGGGGGAACAGATACGCAGTATTTT. The encoded protein is CASSPLVGGTDTQYF.

This clone was seen a handful of times. V usage is TRBV6-5 and J usage is TRBJ2-7, with D maybe TRBD1 (6 bases). CDR3 size: 13 residues. CDR1 and CDR2 from the germline V gene are MNHEY and SVGAGI. Deletions cut 2 bases from V and 1 base from J, with 6 bases between. The CDR3 DNA reads TGTGCCAGCAGTTACGACAGGTCCTACGAGCAGTACTTC. This encodes CASSYDRSYEQYF.

This chain uses TRBV28 with TRBJ1-3; no reliable D call. CDR3 length equals 15 residues. V lost 5 bases to trimming and J lost 0 bases, with 11 bases between them. Germline CDR1 reads MDHEN; CDR2 reads SYDVKM. CDR3 nucleotides: TGTGCCAGCAGTCCCTTCCAGGACTCTGGAAACACCATATATTTT. This encodes CASSPFQDSGNTIYF.

This chain joins TRBV6-5 and TRBJ1-4; no firm D call. Germline lookup yields CDR1 MNHEY and CDR2 SVGAGI. V was pared by 2 bases and J by 0 bases, with 10 bases between. The CDR3 length is 16 residues. The CDR3: CASSYGWGATNEKLFF. The CDR3 bases are TGTGCCAGCAGTTACGGTTGGGGTGCAACTAATGAAAAACTGTTTTTT.

The V and J genes are TRBV28 and TRBJ2-5; weak D call: TRBD1 (5 bases). The end of the DNA fits TRBJ2-7 better, so the J call may be wrong. This CDR3 region has 14 residues. Germline CDR1 is MDHEN and CDR2 is SYDVKM. The CDR3 nucleotides read TGTGCCAGCAGTCGTCGACAGACCTCCTACGAGCAGTACTTC. This translates into CASSRRQTSYEQYF.

The J gene is TRBJ2-3, the V gene TRBV19, with D hard to call. V was shortened by 8 bases and J by 3 bases, with 12 bases between the two germline ends. The germline V gene has CDR1 LNHDA and CDR2 SQIVND (reference sequence). The CDR3 runs 13 residues. CDR3 protein: CASGPAWTDTQYF. As DNA, the CDR3 is TGTGCCAGTGGGCCAGCGTGGACAGATACGCAGTATTTT.

J is TRBJ1-1 and V is TRBV29-1; D ambiguous. V gave up 2 bases and J gave up 1 base, with 11 bases separating them. The CDR3 runs 14 residues. Germline V gene sequence: CDR1 SQVTM, CDR2 ANQGSEA. The CDR3: CSVEWAGSNTEAFF. For the CDR3, the DNA is TGCAGCGTTGAATGGGCGGGTTCGAACACTGAAGCTTTCTTT. Together with reference TRBV29-1 and TRBJ1-1, the CDR3 gives the full variable domain: SAVISQKPSRDICQRGTSLTIQCQVDSQVTMMFWYRQQPGQSLTLIATANQGSEATYESGFVIDKFPISRPNLTFSTLTVSNMSPEDSSIYLCSVEWAGSNTEAFFGQGTRLTVV.

Comments on this clone: Relative to the germline gene, one junction end is altered; a read error may explain this. The V gene is TRBV5-1, the J gene TRBJ1-4; D is unresolved. Germline V CDR1 and CDR2: SGHRS, YFSETQ. The CDR3 has 14 residues. The chain's CDR3 is CASSLGGNNEKLFF. The CDR3 DNA reads as TGCGCCAGCAGCTTGGGAGGTAATAATGAAAAGCTGTTTTTT.

This chain links TRBV7-9 with TRBJ1-2; 7 nucleotides agree with TRBD1. CDR1 and CDR2 (germline): SEHNR, FQNEAQ (reference sequence). J gave up 9 bases and V 4 bases, and 20 bases lay outside the gene matches. The CDR3 has 17 residues. CDR3 region: CASSSRRSGPQGGSYTF. CDR3 in DNA: TGTGCCAGCAGCTCGAGGCGATCGGGACCCCAGGGGGGGAGCTACACCTTC.

The chain combines TRBV28 with TRBJ2-3, with 7 bases lining up with TRBD2. There are 15 residues in the CDR3. J lost 5 bases, V lost 5 bases, and 10 bases had no gene match. Per the germline V gene, CDR1 is MDHEN and CDR2 is SYDVKM. For the CDR3, the DNA is TGTGCCAGCAGTAGTAGCGGGCTTCGCGTAGATACGCAGTATTTT. Translating it yields CASSSSGLRVDTQYF.

The chain uses TRBV5-1 and TRBJ2-7, with D unresolved. V was pared by 0 bases and J by 4 bases, with 11 bases between. The CDR3 is made up of 14 amino acids. Germline CDR1 and CDR2: SGHRS and YFSETQ. For the CDR3, the DNA is TGCGCCAGCAGCTTGGGGGTGCGAGGATACGAGCAGTACTTC. Its protein product is CASSLGVRGYEQYF.

The chain uses TRBV11-2 and TRBJ1-1; no clear D. Germline V lookup: CDR1 SGHAT, CDR2 FQNNGV. The CDR3 has 14 residues. The ends were cut back, 2 bases at V and 8 bases at J, with 15 bases in the middle. CDR3 amino acids: CASSLRPSLEEAFF. In DNA, the CDR3 is TGTGCCAGCAGCTTACGGCCGAGTCTAGAGGAAGCTTTCTTT.